The 5 T cell receptor beta chains given below trace back to one sample, sequenced in a study of response to subunit inactivated influenza vaccine. TCRdb re-analysed the RT-PCR reads in MiXCR, keeping a single row per CDR3 protein. The sample has about 240,000 distinct CDR3 sequences; 12% are singletons. The specimen was non-naive T cells sorted from PBMCs, collected 14 to 15 days before vaccination. Source of these receptors: a man aged 50-59 years who received an inactivated influenza vaccine.

As for this clonotype: Just one base apart from a much larger clone, this may be a read error. This chain connects TRBV20-1 to TRBJ2-3, with a possible D match to TRBD1 (6 bases). The CDR3 sequence is 16 residues long. The germline V gene encodes CDR1 DFQATT and CDR2 SNEGSKA (reference sequence). The CDR3 DNA sequence: TGCTGTGCTAGAACCCCTTCCAGGGGCGCGACAGATACGCAGTATTTT. This codes for CCARTPSRGATDTQYF.

The V call is TRBV28, the J call TRBJ1-5, with 8 bases matching TRBD1. Germline V gene sequence: CDR1 MDHEN, CDR2 SYDVKM. Germline trimming cut 6 bases from V and 15 bases from J; bases unmatched to any gene: 10. There are 12 residues in the CDR3. CDR3 DNA: TGTGCCAGCAGCCTAAACCACAGGGGGACGCATTTT. Residues: CASSLNHRGTHF.

J is TRBJ1-1 and V is TRBV10-3, with D unresolved. Germline V CDR1 and CDR2: ENHRY, SYGVKD. The CDR3 has 12 amino acids. V lost 6 bases and J lost 1, with 6 bases in between. The CDR3 protein is CAISISNTEAFF. CDR3 DNA: TGTGCCATCAGCATTTCGAACACTGAAGCTTTCTTT.

This chain links TRBV9 with TRBJ2-5; the D gene could be TRBD1 or TRBD2 (6 bases each). Germline V gene lookup returns CDR1 SGDLS and CDR2 YYNGEE. This CDR3 has 15 amino acids. V was clipped by 4 bases and J by 5 bases, with 18 bases between them. CDR3 sequence: CASSPMGGAWETQYF. CDR3 nucleotide sequence: TGTGCCAGCAGCCCCATGGGGGGCGCGTGGGAGACCCAGTACTTC.

This clonotype was counted only a few times. The chain combines TRBV7-2 with TRBJ2-2, with a tentative D call TRBD2 (7 bases). The length of the CDR3 is 15 residues. Between the trimmed V and J ends, which lost 1 base and 6 bases, there was a span of 12 bases. CDR1 SGHTA and CDR2 FQGNSA come from the germline V gene. CDR3 DNA sequence: TGTGCCAGCAGCTTAGAGGGGGGGCTCCCCGGGGAGCTGTTTTTT. Translated: CASSLEGGLPGELFF.